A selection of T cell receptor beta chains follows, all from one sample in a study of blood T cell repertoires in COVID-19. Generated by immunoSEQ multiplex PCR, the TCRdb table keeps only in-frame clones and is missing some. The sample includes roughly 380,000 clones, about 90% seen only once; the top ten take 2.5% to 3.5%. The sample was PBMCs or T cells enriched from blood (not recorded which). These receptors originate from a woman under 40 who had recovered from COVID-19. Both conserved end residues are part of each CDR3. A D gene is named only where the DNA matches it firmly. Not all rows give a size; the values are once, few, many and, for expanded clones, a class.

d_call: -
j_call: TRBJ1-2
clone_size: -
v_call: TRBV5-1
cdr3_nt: TGCGCCAGCAGCTTGGACCCTATCTATGGCTACACCTTC
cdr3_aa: CASSLDPIYGYTF

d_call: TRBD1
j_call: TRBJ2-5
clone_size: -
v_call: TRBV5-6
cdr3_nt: TGTGCCAGCAGCCCCCGGGACAGTATTCCTCAAGAGACCCAGTACTTC
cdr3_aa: CASSPRDSIPQETQYF

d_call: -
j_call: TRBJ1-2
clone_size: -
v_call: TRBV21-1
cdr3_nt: TGTGCCAGCAGCAGACCCCATAGTTTCAGGGCCTACTATGGCTACACCTTC
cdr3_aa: CASSRPHSFRAYYGYTF

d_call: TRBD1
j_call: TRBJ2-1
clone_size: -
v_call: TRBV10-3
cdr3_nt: TGTGCCATCAGTGAACACACCGGGACAGAAAGTTACAATGAGCAGTTCTTC
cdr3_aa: CAISEHTGTESYNEQFF

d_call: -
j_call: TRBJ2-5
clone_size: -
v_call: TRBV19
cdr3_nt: TGTGCCAGTCATAACAGGGTTGGGGAGACCCAGTACTTC
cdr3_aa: CASHNRVGETQYF

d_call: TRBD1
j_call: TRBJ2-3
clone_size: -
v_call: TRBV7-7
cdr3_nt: TGTGCTAGCAGCACAGGGACAGGGGAGACAGATACGCAGTATTTT
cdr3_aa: CASSTGTGETDTQYF

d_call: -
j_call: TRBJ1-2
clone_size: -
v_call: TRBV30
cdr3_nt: TGTGCCTGGAGTGTACGGGTCAATGGCTACACCTTC
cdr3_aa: CAWSVRVNGYTF

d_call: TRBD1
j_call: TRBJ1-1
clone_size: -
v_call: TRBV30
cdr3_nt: TGTGCCTGGAGTGACAGGGGTTACACTGAAGCTTTCTTT
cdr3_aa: CAWSDRGYTEAFF

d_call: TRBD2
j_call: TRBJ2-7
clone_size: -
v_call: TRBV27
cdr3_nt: TGTGCCAGCGGGGGGACTAGCGGGAGTTACGAGCAGTACTTC
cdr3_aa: CASGGTSGSYEQYF

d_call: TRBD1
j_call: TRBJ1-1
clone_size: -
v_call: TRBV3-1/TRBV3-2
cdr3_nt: TGTGCCAGCAGCCAAGGAGGGGGCGAAGCTTTCTTT
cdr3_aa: CASSQGGGEAFF

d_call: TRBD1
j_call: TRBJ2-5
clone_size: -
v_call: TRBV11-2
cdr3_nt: TGTGCCAGCAGCTTTGGACAGGTCGGAGAGACCCAGTACTTC
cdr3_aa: CASSFGQVGETQYF

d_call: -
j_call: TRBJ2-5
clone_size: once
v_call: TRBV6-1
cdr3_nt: TGTGCCAGCAGTGAATGGGTCCAGGGGAAGACCCAGTACTTC
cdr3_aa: CASSEWVQGKTQYF

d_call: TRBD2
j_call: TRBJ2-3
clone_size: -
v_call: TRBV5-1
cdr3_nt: TGCGCCAGCAGCCGAGCGGGGACCTCAGAAGATACGCAGTATTTT
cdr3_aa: CASSRAGTSEDTQYF

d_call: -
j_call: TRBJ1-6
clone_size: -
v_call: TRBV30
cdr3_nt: TGTGCCTGGAGTGAAGGACAGTTAACACCCCTCCACTTT
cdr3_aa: CAWSEGQLTPLHF

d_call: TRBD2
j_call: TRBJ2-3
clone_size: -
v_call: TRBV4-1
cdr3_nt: TGCGCCAGCAGACTTAGACCGGGAGGGTTCACAGATACGCAGTATTTT
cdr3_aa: CASRLRPGGFTDTQYF